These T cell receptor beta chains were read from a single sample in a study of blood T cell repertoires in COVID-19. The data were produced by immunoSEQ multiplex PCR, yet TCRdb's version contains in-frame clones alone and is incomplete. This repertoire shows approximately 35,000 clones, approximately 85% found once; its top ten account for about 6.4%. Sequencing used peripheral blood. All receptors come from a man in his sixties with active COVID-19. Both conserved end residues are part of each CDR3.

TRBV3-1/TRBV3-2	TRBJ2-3	CASSPVGAGGGTDTQYF
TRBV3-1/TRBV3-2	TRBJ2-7	CASSRGTGAYEQYF
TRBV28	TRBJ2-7	CASSPPDRLISYEQYF
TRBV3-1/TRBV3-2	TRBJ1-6	CASSQDAQPTLHF
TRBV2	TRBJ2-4	CASTLARGSAKNIQYF
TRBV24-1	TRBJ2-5	CATSDLAGGLETQYF
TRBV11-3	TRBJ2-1	CASSPGGDRGRREQFF
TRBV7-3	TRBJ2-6	CASSPQGTQGSGANVLTF
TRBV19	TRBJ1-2	CASAPGQGVYGYTF
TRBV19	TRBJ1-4	CASTIQGVEKLFF
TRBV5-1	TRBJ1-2	CASSLVFQQGTGRINYGYTF
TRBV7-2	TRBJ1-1	CASSLFYQNTEAFF
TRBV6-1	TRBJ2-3	CASSVAGNTDTQYF
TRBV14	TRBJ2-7	CASSPRTGGLYEQYF
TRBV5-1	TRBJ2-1	CATGQGRHNEQFF
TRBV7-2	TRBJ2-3	CASSFIRLDTQYF
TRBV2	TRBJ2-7	CASTYSRQGYEQYF
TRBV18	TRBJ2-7	CASSPFTDEQYF
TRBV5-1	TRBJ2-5	CASSLGSYQETQYF
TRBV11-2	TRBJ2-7	CASSLNRQGSYEQYF
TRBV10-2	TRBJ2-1	CASSLDYFYNEQFF
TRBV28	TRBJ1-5	CASSMGGEGNQPQHF
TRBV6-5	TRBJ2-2	CASSLPITGELFF
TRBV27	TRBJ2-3	CASRRSQGRRSTDTQYF
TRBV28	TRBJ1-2	CASSRSPPTGGVGYTF
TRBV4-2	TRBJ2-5	CASSQDNQETQYF
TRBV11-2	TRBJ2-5	CASSFPGGQETQYF
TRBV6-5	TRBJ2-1	CASSRQDSPYNEQFF
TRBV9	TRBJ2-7	CASSVGQGTREQYF
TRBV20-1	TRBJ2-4	CSASGGEIFLAKNIQYF
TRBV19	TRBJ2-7	CASSTPDRGQIF
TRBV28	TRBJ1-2	CASRLPRGGGRYGYTF
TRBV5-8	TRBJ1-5	CASSLTGGYQPQHF
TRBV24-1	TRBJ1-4	CATIGQGRVTNEKLFF
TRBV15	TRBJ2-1	CATSRRELVEQFF
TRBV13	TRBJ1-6	CASAPGQGSSPLHF
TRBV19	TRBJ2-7	CASSHDMGSYEQYF
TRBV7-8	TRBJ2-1	CASSPSGGGSYNEQFF
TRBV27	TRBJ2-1	CASSLRGGLAGATRVSYNEQFF
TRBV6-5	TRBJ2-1	CASTTGGRLNEQFF
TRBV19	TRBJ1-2	CASRTTGTANYGYTF
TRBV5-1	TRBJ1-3	CASRPRDRGSGNTIYF
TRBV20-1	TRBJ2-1	CSALYNEQFF
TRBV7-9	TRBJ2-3	CASSVGLAGVADTQYF
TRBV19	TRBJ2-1	CASRGGLAMSRQFF
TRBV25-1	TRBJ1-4	CASSGDWEKLFF
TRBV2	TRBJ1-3	CASSPGEATTIYF
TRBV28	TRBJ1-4	CASRSGTGGASEKLFF
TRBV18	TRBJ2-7	CASSPPRSAPGEQYF